The source of this T cell receptor beta chain is a study of cytomegalovirus exposure and HLA in healthy donors. General study findings and limits: In vitro data verified a few CMV-associated chains as specific for CMV antigens.

Primers: 60 Vbeta forward and 13 Jbeta reverse. TCRdb keeps only in-frame clones here, not all; method: immunoSEQ multiplex PCR. Of about 130,000 clones in the sample, 75% to 85% were seen once. This CDR3 region has 19 residues. After removal of 3 bases from V and 2 bases from J, the junction contained 19 bases not matched to a gene. Turning to this clone: As yet, its antigen is unknown.

Material for sequencing was PBMCs. The chain has TRBV23-1 and TRBJ2-7; 7 nucleotides line up with TRBD2. TRBV23-1 is an ORF, and what it does is uncertain. The receptor was isolated from a girl aged 2 to 9 in good health and CMV-seronegative. CDR3 in amino acids: CASSHPLLVGSGPPYEQYF. DNA for the CDR3: TGCGCCAGCAGTCATCCCCTGTTAGTAGGTAGCGGGCCTCCCTACGAGCAGTACTTC.